This T cell receptor beta chain stems from a study of blood T cell repertoires in COVID-19. Measured with immunoSEQ multiplex PCR; TCRdb has only the in-frame clones, and not every one. The sample has roughly 340,000 clones; about 90% are singletons. The CDR3 is 15 amino acids. CDR1 is LNHDA, CDR2 SQIVND, per germline (reference sequence). V was pared by 5 bases and J by 0 bases, with 8 bases between. The sample comprised peripheral blood. The source is a woman in her thirties with COVID-19, enrolled during active disease. The chain uses TRBV19 and TRBJ2-6, with no clear D. CDR3: CASSPENSGANVLTF. The CDR3 region has the DNA TGTGCCAGTAGTCCTGAGAACTCTGGGGCCAACGTCCTGACTTTC.